This entry features one TCR beta chain sequence. As yet, its antigen is unknown. This table comes from immunoSEQ multiplex PCR, and its TCRdb copy is limited to in-frame clones, with some not included. The sample consists of 20,000 to 25,000 clones, over 80% of them appearing once. These data belong to a study of OX40 agonist ivuxolimab in advanced cancers. V lost 4 bases, J lost 6 bases, and 13 bases lay in between. The germline CDR1 and CDR2 sequences are SGDLS and YYNGEE. This CDR3 contains 13 residues. General observations from the study: The specificity for antigen of the expanded peripheral T cells was not determined. Blood T cells, both CD4+ and CD8+, expanded clonally by week 6 at 0.1 to 3.0 mg/kg. Patients with a partial response at 0.1-3.0 mg/kg had among the lowest clonal expansion.

This specimen consisted of CD4+ or CD8+ T cells sorted from blood, obtained in a trial of the OX40 agonist ivuxolimab. The source of this sequence is an adult with an advanced solid tumor such as melanoma, head and neck, liver or kidney cancer. This chain links TRBV9 with TRBJ1-1; maybe TRBD1 (5 bases). The CDR3 reads CASSSRGGAEAFF. The CDR3, as DNA: TGTGCCAGCAGCTCCCGGGGGGGTGCTGAAGCTTTCTTT.